This TCR beta chain was identified during a study of T cells in Graves' hyperthyroidism and ophthalmopathy. The CDR3 extends over 14 amino acids. CDR1 and CDR2 (germline): KGHSH, LQKENI. With 6 bases clipped from V and 1 base from J, the junction kept 3 bases outside the gene matches. Regions amplified from RNA transcripts were the TCR beta CDR3 regions. Primed by the HTBI set, a first-round RT-PCR was run on the TCR CDR3. Each CDR3 protein is one row after TCRdb ran MiXCR on the multiplex PCR reads. This sample has approximately 690,000 distinct CDR3 sequences, with approximately 15% found just once. Study results and limitations: Most thyroid clonotypes with frequency above 0.001 were detected in blood. A model using 13 V-J features told ophthalmopathy apart from stable hyperthyroidism.

This clonotype has ten or more counts. Its matching antigen is unknown. This chain joins TRBV18 and TRBJ1-5; 7 bases line up with TRBD1. The sequenced sample was blood. The receptor's source is a woman aged 45-65 years with Graves' ophthalmopathy. The CDR3 DNA reads as TGTGCCAGCTCCCAGACAGGGAGCAATCAGCCCCAGCATTTT. Residues: CASSQTGSNQPQHF.